A selection of T cell receptor beta chains follows, all from one sample in a study of Ad26.COV2.S vaccination and SARS-CoV-2 variants. Here immunoSEQ multiplex PCR was the method, and the copy in TCRdb shows in-frame clones only, minus some. The data contain more than 85,000 clones, around 81% of them singletons. Sample: peripheral blood, taken after recovery from COVID-19. These receptors came from a human donor who had recovered from COVID-19. CDR3s include the opening cysteine and the closing phenylalanine or tryptophan. The order of the fields is CDR3 DNA, CDR3 protein, J gene, clone size, D gene, V gene. The D gene is left open where the match is weak. Size is omitted from some rows. Given values are once, few, many or a class for expanded clones.

CDR3nt: TGTGCCAGCAGCACGCAGGGTCTCCGCTACAATGAGCAGTTCTTC
CDR3aa: CASSTQGLRYNEQFF
j_gene: TRBJ2-1
abundance: once
d_gene: NA
v_gene: TRBV11-2

CDR3nt: TGTGCCTGGAGTGTCAAGGTAAATCAGCCCCAGCATTTT
CDR3aa: CAWSVKVNQPQHF
j_gene: TRBJ1-5
abundance: NA
d_gene: NA
v_gene: TRBV30

CDR3nt: TGTGCCAGCAGTGAAGCCCCGGGTGGGCAGCCCCAGCATTTT
CDR3aa: CASSEAPGGQPQHF
j_gene: TRBJ1-5
abundance: NA
d_gene: NA
v_gene: TRBV2

CDR3nt: TGTGCCAGCAGCGTCATAACAGGGGGCGCAGCTGATGAGCAGTTCTTC
CDR3aa: CASSVITGGAADEQFF
j_gene: TRBJ2-1
abundance: NA
d_gene: TRBD1
v_gene: TRBV5-4

CDR3nt: TGTGCCAGCAGTGAACAGGGGAAGGCTCAGCCCCAGCATTTT
CDR3aa: CASSEQGKAQPQHF
j_gene: TRBJ1-5
abundance: few
d_gene: NA
v_gene: TRBV6-1

CDR3nt: TGTGCCAGCAGCTTAGAAGGCTCAGATACGCAGTATTTT
CDR3aa: CASSLEGSDTQYF
j_gene: TRBJ2-3
abundance: NA
d_gene: NA
v_gene: TRBV7-9

CDR3nt: TGCGCCAGCAGCCAAGATTTGTCGGATCCCACGGTACGGGGCTACACCTTC
CDR3aa: CASSQDLSDPTVRGYTF
j_gene: TRBJ1-2
abundance: NA
d_gene: NA
v_gene: TRBV4-3

CDR3nt: TGTGCCAGCAGTTCGCTCCGAAGCACAGATACGCAGTATTTT
CDR3aa: CASSSLRSTDTQYF
j_gene: TRBJ2-3
abundance: NA
d_gene: NA
v_gene: TRBV27

CDR3nt: TGTGCCAGCTCGCCCCAAGGGTTGGGTGAAAAACTGTTTTTT
CDR3aa: CASSPQGLGEKLFF
j_gene: TRBJ1-4
abundance: NA
d_gene: NA
v_gene: TRBV18

CDR3nt: TGTGCCTGGAGTGTAAATCAGCCCCAGCATTTT
CDR3aa: CAWSVNQPQHF
j_gene: TRBJ1-5
abundance: few
d_gene: NA
v_gene: TRBV30

CDR3nt: TGTGCCAGCAGCACCCGACAGAACTCCTACGAGCAGTACTTC
CDR3aa: CASSTRQNSYEQYF
j_gene: TRBJ2-7
abundance: NA
d_gene: NA
v_gene: TRBV9

CDR3nt: TGCAGCGTTGATGTGGTCGGCAGGGGGCTTAGTGTGGGCACAGATACGCAGTATTTT
CDR3aa: CSVDVVGRGLSVGTDTQYF
j_gene: TRBJ2-3
abundance: once
d_gene: TRBD1
v_gene: TRBV29-1

CDR3nt: TGTGCCAGCAGCCCTGATAGCGGGGCCAGGAGTGAGCAGTTCTTC
CDR3aa: CASSPDSGARSEQFF
j_gene: TRBJ2-1
abundance: NA
d_gene: TRBD2
v_gene: TRBV7-2

CDR3nt: TGTGCCAGCAGTTGGGCGATGGGACAGGCCTACGAGCAGTACTTC
CDR3aa: CASSWAMGQAYEQYF
j_gene: TRBJ2-7
abundance: NA
d_gene: TRBD1
v_gene: TRBV28

CDR3nt: TGTGCCAGCAGTGACGTTACAGGGAGCTCCTACGAGCAGTACTTC
CDR3aa: CASSDVTGSSYEQYF
j_gene: TRBJ2-7
abundance: few
d_gene: NA
v_gene: TRBV2

CDR3nt: TGTGCCAGCAGTCCCTCGACAGGGAGCGGATCCTTCAGTCAGCCCCAGCATTTT
CDR3aa: CASSPSTGSGSFSQPQHF
j_gene: TRBJ1-5
abundance: NA
d_gene: TRBD1
v_gene: TRBV6-6

CDR3nt: TGTGCCAGCAGCGAGGGGGCTCTCGGCAATCAGCCCCAGCATTTT
CDR3aa: CASSEGALGNQPQHF
j_gene: TRBJ1-5
abundance: NA
d_gene: TRBD1
v_gene: TRBV9

CDR3nt: TGTGCCAGCAGTGCCGGGACAGCTAGAGAACCCCTCCACTTT
CDR3aa: CASSAGTAREPLHF
j_gene: TRBJ1-6
abundance: NA
d_gene: TRBD1
v_gene: TRBV28

CDR3nt: TGTGCCAGCAGCCCGGCGAACACCGGGGAGCTGTTTTTT
CDR3aa: CASSPANTGELFF
j_gene: TRBJ2-2
abundance: NA
d_gene: NA
v_gene: TRBV6-2/TRBV6-3

CDR3nt: TGTGCCAGCAGCCAGCAGGGGGCGCAAACTGAAGCTTTCTTT
CDR3aa: CASSQQGAQTEAFF
j_gene: TRBJ1-1
abundance: NA
d_gene: TRBD1
v_gene: TRBV3-1/TRBV3-2

CDR3nt: TGTGCCAGCTCACCGGAGGGTTGGACTGAAGCTTTCTTT
CDR3aa: CASSPEGWTEAFF
j_gene: TRBJ1-1
abundance: NA
d_gene: NA
v_gene: TRBV18

CDR3nt: TGTGCCAGCAGCTTGGTCAGCGACAGCTACAATGAGCAGTTCTTC
CDR3aa: CASSLVSDSYNEQFF
j_gene: TRBJ2-1
abundance: NA
d_gene: NA
v_gene: TRBV5-5